Following are 32 T cell receptor beta chains from one sample sequenced in a study of T-cell reconstitution after alpha-beta-depleted transplantation in children. The TCRbeta library incorporated unique molecular identifiers. TCRdb reanalysed the PCR reads using MiXCR and keeps one entry per CDR3 protein. Of about 500,000 distinct CDR3 sequences listed, 30% to 35% are singletons. The source material was PBMCs from the stem cell graft donor, sampled from the stem cell graft. Source of these receptors: a human donor who donated a stem cell graft to a child with aplastic anemia.

The CDR3 here is CSARSGDGYTF. The CDR3 DNA sequence: TGCAGTGCTAGAAGTGGAGATGGCTACACCTTC. V and J are TRBV20-1 and TRBJ1-2, with D unclear. V lost 2 bases, J lost 6 bases, and 7 bases lay in between. This CDR3 has 11 amino acids. CDR1 and CDR2 (germline): DFQATT, SNEGSKA (reference sequence).

This chain uses TRBV9 with TRBJ2-3; D might be TRBD1 (5 bases). The V gene lost 1 base and the J gene lost 4 bases, with 10 bases spanning the gap. Germline V lookup: CDR1 SGDLS, CDR2 YYNGEE. CDR3 size: 14 residues. CDR3 sequence: CASSVNSRADTQYF. For the CDR3, the DNA is TGTGCCAGCAGCGTAAACTCCAGGGCAGATACGCAGTATTTT.

This clonotype was seen a handful of times. This chain links TRBV11-3 with TRBJ2-1; TRBD2 matches 8 bases. The ends lost 2 bases at V and 4 bases at J; junction bases unmatched: 7. The CDR3 covers 16 residues. From germline, CDR1 is SGHNT and CDR2 YENEEA. The DNA of the CDR3 is TGTGCCAGCAGCTTATCTGCGCGGGGGGTTTACAATGAGCAGTTCTTC. Its protein is CASSLSARGVYNEQFF.

This clonotype was seen more than once but under ten times. V is TRBV28 and J is TRBJ2-7, with 10 bases that match TRBD2. The V gene's germline CDR1 is MDHEN and CDR2 SYDVKM. This CDR3 has 18 residues. The V and J ends lost 1 base and 1 base, in that order; junction bases with no gene match: 10. The CDR3 spells CASSLSGSVAGGSYEQYF. The DNA for the CDR3 is TGTGCCAGCAGTTTATCGGGATCCGTAGCGGGAGGTTCCTACGAGCAGTACTTC.

This clonotype was counted between two and nine times. The chain joins TRBV27 to TRBJ2-5; 10 nucleotides line up with TRBD2. The trim removed 6 bases at V and 1 base at J, leaving 8 bases unmatched. CDR3 size: 16 residues. The germline V gene encodes CDR1 MNHEY and CDR2 SMNVEV (reference sequence). For the CDR3, the DNA is TGTGCCAGCAGGAGAGCGCTAGCGGGGGTCCAAGAGACCCAGTACTTC. Residues: CASRRALAGVQETQYF.

V is TRBV15 and J is TRBJ2-4; perhaps TRBD1 as D (5 bases). This CDR3 region has 16 residues. The germline V and J ends were trimmed by 5 bases and 0 bases, with 14 bases remaining between them. Germline loops: CDR1 LNHNV, CDR2 YYDKDF (reference sequence). DNA for the CDR3: TGTGCCACCAGCCGGCAGACAGACCTAGCCAAAAACATTCAGTACTTC. This translates into CATSRQTDLAKNIQYF.

The chain links TRBV2 to TRBJ2-1, with 9 nucleotides matching TRBD1. Germline V gene lookup returns CDR1 SNHLY and CDR2 FYNNEI. V shed 3 bases and J 7 bases; nucleotides not matched to a gene: 4. The CDR3 runs to 14 residues. The CDR3: CASSDGTGQNEQFF. CDR3 coding DNA: TGTGCCAGCAGTGACGGGACAGGGCAGAATGAGCAGTTCTTC.

The chain has TRBV18 and TRBJ2-5; a possible D gene is TRBD1 (5 bases). CDR1 and CDR2 from the germline V gene are KGHSH and LQKENI. V was cut by 1 base and J by 4 bases, with 10 bases left in between. The CDR3 is 14 amino acids. CDR3 nucleotides: TGTGCCAGCTCACCACAGACAGTAAGAGAGACCCAGTACTTC. Amino acid sequence: CASSPQTVRETQYF.

The genes are TRBV9 and TRBJ1-1; D is possibly TRBD1 (5 bases). V lost 2 bases, J lost 10 bases, and 18 bases lay in between. The CDR3 covers 14 residues. Germline CDR1 reads SGDLS; CDR2 reads YYNGEE. CDR3 region: CASSVSGGTDRAFF. In DNA form, the CDR3 reads TGTGCCAGCAGCGTCTCTGGGGGGACCGATCGAGCTTTCTTT.

This clonotype was seen a handful of times. The gene calls are TRBV20-1 and TRBJ2-7; D gene uncertain. The length of the CDR3 is 13 residues. Deletions cut 3 bases from V and 4 bases from J, with 13 bases between. Germline assignment: CDR1 DFQATT and CDR2 SNEGSKA (reference sequence). Written as DNA, the CDR3 is TGCAGTGCTAGGGACCCTGCTCTTTACGAGCAGTACTTC. It specifies CSARDPALYEQYF.

The sample holds a few counts of this clonotype. The genes are TRBV29-1 and TRBJ1-4, with TRBD1 matching over 7 bases. From germline, CDR1 is SQVTM and CDR2 ANQGSEA. The CDR3 covers 12 residues. The ends lost 5 bases at V and 6 bases at J; junction bases unmatched: 3. This CDR3 is CSVRDRDEKLFF. For the CDR3, the DNA is TGCAGCGTTAGGGACAGAGATGAAAAACTGTTTTTT. Combining the CDR3 with reference TRBV29-1 and TRBJ1-4 gives the whole variable domain SAVISQKPSRDICQRGTSLTIQCQVDSQVTMMFWYRQQPGQSLTLIATANQGSEATYESGFVIDKFPISRPNLTFSTLTVSNMSPEDSSIYLCSVRDRDEKLFFGSGTQLSVL.

The V gene is TRBV10-3, the J gene TRBJ2-7; possibly TRBD1 for D (5 bases). CDR1 ENHRY and CDR2 SYGVKD come from the germline V gene. The CDR3 length is 16 residues. Deletions cut 3 bases from V and 3 bases from J, with 18 bases between. The chain's CDR3 is CAISDTTDKGFYEQYV. The CDR3 coding sequence is TGTGCCATCAGTGATACGACAGATAAAGGTTTCTACGAGCAGTACGTC.

The CDR3 sequence: CASSLGGQGQQPQHF. CDR3 bases: TGTGCCAGCAGTTTAGGGGGACAGGGGCAACAGCCCCAGCATTTT. The genes are TRBV12-3 or TRBV12-4 and TRBJ1-5, with 10 nucleotides matching TRBD1. With V trimmed by 1 base and J by 7 bases, 4 bases remained unmatched. The CDR3 is 15 residues long.

This chain connects TRBV14 to TRBJ2-3; D is unresolved. Germline-derived CDR1 and CDR2 are SGHDN and FVKESK. The CDR3 sequence is 15 residues long. Trimming stripped 1 base from V and 4 bases from J, with 12 bases between. CDR3: CASSQAQRGSDTQYF. The CDR3 nucleotides are TGTGCCAGCAGCCAAGCGCAGCGTGGATCAGATACGCAGTATTTT.

This clonotype was detected a few times. This chain joins TRBV9 and TRBJ2-1; no clear D gene. The CDR3 sequence is 16 residues long. Germline V lookup: CDR1 SGDLS, CDR2 YYNGEE. Trimming removed 4 bases at V and 6 bases at J, with 20 bases between. The CDR3 is CASSPHVGLLANEQFF. As DNA, the CDR3 is TGTGCCAGCAGCCCCCACGTAGGGCTTCTCGCCAATGAGCAGTTCTTC. Complete variable domain (other parts from reference TRBV9 and TRBJ2-1): DSGVTQTPKHLITATGQRVTLRCSPRSGDLSVYWYQQSLDQGLQFLIQYYNGEERAKGNILERFSAQQFPDLHSELNLSSLELGDSALYFCASSPHVGLLANEQFFGPGTRLTVL.

The V gene is TRBV9, the J gene TRBJ2-3; TRBD2 agrees at 10 bases. Germline V lookup: CDR1 SGDLS, CDR2 YYNGEE. V gave up 3 bases and J gave up 3 bases; unmatched junction bases: 4. The CDR3 is made up of 15 amino acids. Here the CDR3 reads CASSATSGNTDTQYF. The CDR3 DNA reads TGTGCCAGCAGCGCAACTAGCGGGAATACAGATACGCAGTATTTT.

This clonotype has more than one count but fewer than ten. The V and J genes are TRBV6-1 and TRBJ2-3; TRBD1 agrees at 9 bases. CDR1 is MNHNS, CDR2 SASEGT, per germline. Losses at the gene ends were 6 bases for V and 4 bases for J; bases not matched to a gene: 5. The CDR3 extends over 14 amino acids. CDR3 amino acids: CASSGTGSPDTQYF. As DNA, the CDR3 is TGTGCCAGCAGCGGGACAGGGTCCCCAGATACGCAGTATTTT.

The chain carries TRBV14 and TRBJ2-1, with D unclear. Trimming stripped 1 base from V and 0 bases from J, with 10 bases between. Germline V gene sequence: CDR1 SGHDN, CDR2 FVKESK. The CDR3 is 16 amino acids. CDR3 nucleotide sequence: TGTGCCAGCAGCCAAGTTGCGCACTTCTCCTACAATGAGCAGTTCTTC. It yields the protein CASSQVAHFSYNEQFF.

This clonotype turned up a few times. The rearrangement links TRBV30 to TRBJ2-4, with D perhaps TRBD2 (6 bases). The CDR3 extends over 14 amino acids. Germline CDR1 GTSNPN, CDR2 SVGIG (reference sequence). Trimming cost V 2 bases and J 7 bases, with 15 bases left between them. CDR3 loop: CAWSLPAAGNIQYF. CDR3 DNA sequence: TGTGCCTGGAGTCTCCCGGCGGCGGGGAACATTCAGTACTTC.

This clonotype has more than one count but fewer than ten. The chain has TRBV12-3 or TRBV12-4 and TRBJ2-5; D might be TRBD1 or TRBD2, each matching 7 bases. CDR3 size: 14 residues. V lost 6 bases, J lost 4 bases, and 15 bases lay in between. For the CDR3, the DNA is TGTGCCAGCAGGGCTGACAGGGAGGGAGAGACCCAGTACTTC. Protein: CASRADREGETQYF.

This clonotype was found a few times. The chain couples TRBV4-3 to TRBJ2-7; no definite D call. CDR1 and CDR2 (germline): LGHNA, YSLEER. V gave up 4 bases and J gave up 6 bases, with 16 bases separating them. There are 14 residues in the CDR3. CDR3 nucleotides: TGCGCCAGCAGCCCCTCCGCAGGCCCCGGCGAGCAGTACTTC. Translating it yields CASSPSAGPGEQYF.

This clonotype showed up many times. The chain couples TRBV20-1 to TRBJ2-1; 12 bases match TRBD2. The V segment lost 3 bases and the J segment 6 bases; nucleotides outside the gene matches: 12. This CDR3 is built from 17 residues. The germline CDR1 and CDR2 sequences are DFQATT and SNEGSKA (reference sequence). DNA for the CDR3: TGCAGTGCTAGGGTGCCTCTAGCGGGAGGGCCTTCCAATGAGCAGTTCTTC. This gives the protein CSARVPLAGGPSNEQFF.

The gene calls are TRBV20-1 and TRBJ2-5; 8 positions agree with TRBD1. The germline gives CDR1 DFQATT, CDR2 SNEGSKA (reference sequence). The CDR3 is 14 amino acids. After removal of 4 bases from V and 13 bases from J, the junction contained 17 bases not matched to a gene. The CDR3 DNA reads as TGCAGTGCTATAAAAGCGGCGGGACAGGTACCCTTGTACTTC. Amino acid sequence: CSAIKAAGQVPLYF.

This clonotype was seen a few times. The chain carries TRBV20-1 and TRBJ1-2, with 7 bases aligning to TRBD1. The CDR3 has 14 residues. V lost 2 bases, J lost 3 bases, and 6 bases stayed unmatched. Germline V gene lookup returns CDR1 DFQATT and CDR2 SNEGSKA (reference sequence). The CDR3 here is CSARHRGLDYGYTF. The CDR3 DNA reads TGCAGTGCTAGACACAGGGGCCTGGACTATGGCTACACCTTC.

A few counts support this clonotype. The V gene is TRBV29-1, the J gene TRBJ2-3, with 7 bases fitting TRBD2. CDR1 SQVTM and CDR2 ANQGSEA come from the germline V gene. This CDR3 region has 14 residues. The V and J ends lost 3 bases and 4 bases, in that order; junction bases with no gene match: 7. The CDR3 bases are TGCAGCGTTGATGTACCGGGGGGTTCAGATACGCAGTATTTT. Amino acid sequence: CSVDVPGGSDTQYF.

The CDR3 bases are TGCAGTGCTAGAGGGAAGCGGGACACTGAAGCTTTCTTT. This codes for CSARGKRDTEAFF. The V call is TRBV20-1, the J call TRBJ1-1, with D unclear. The CDR3 covers 13 residues. Germline V gene data show CDR1 as DFQATT and CDR2 as SNEGSKA (reference sequence). V was trimmed by 1 base and J by 3 bases, leaving 9 bases between them.

This chain connects TRBV15 to TRBJ2-5, with D uncertain. V dropped 1 base and J dropped 0 bases, with 9 bases sitting between them. This CDR3 is 15 amino acids long. Germline loops: CDR1 LNHNV, CDR2 YYDKDF (reference sequence). The CDR3 loop is CATSRGTDYQETQYF. CDR3 in DNA: TGTGCCACCAGCAGAGGTACAGACTACCAAGAGACCCAGTACTTC.

There are a few counts of this clonotype. The J gene is TRBJ1-4, the V gene TRBV7-8; D is unresolved. V lost 5 bases to trimming and J lost 8 bases, with 12 bases between them. From germline, CDR1 is SGHVS and CDR2 FQNEAQ. The CDR3 is made up of 13 amino acids. The DNA of the CDR3 is TGTGCCAGCAGCCCGGGGAGGTGGGAAAAACTGTTTTTT. It translates to CASSPGRWEKLFF.

This clonotype occurred a few times. The chain has TRBV20-1 and TRBJ2-6, with D maybe TRBD1 (5 bases). Trimming stripped 2 bases from V and 12 bases from J, with 17 bases between. CDR1 is DFQATT and CDR2 is SNEGSKA in the germline V gene (reference sequence). This CDR3 has 14 amino acids. CDR3 nucleotide sequence: TGCAGTGCTAGAAACTGGCAGGGTGCGTCCGTCCTGACTTTC. Translation gives CSARNWQGASVLTF.

In its sample, this clonotype was seen a few times. The chain carries TRBV29-1 and TRBJ1-2; TRBD1 matches at 7 bases. V dropped 4 bases and J dropped 4; count of bases not matched to a gene: 3. There are 12 residues in the CDR3. The germline V gene encodes CDR1 SQVTM and CDR2 ANQGSEA. For the CDR3, the DNA is TGCAGCGTTGGACGACAGGGCTATGGCTACACCTTC. It translates to CSVGRQGYGYTF.

The chain uses TRBV15 and TRBJ1-4; D remains ambiguous. V lost 4 bases and J lost 8, with 20 bases in between. The CDR3 is 16 amino acids. Germline assignment: CDR1 LNHNV and CDR2 YYDKDF (reference sequence). The CDR3 DNA reads TGTGCCACCAGCACCACCCTATTCCCCGGAAAGGAAAAACTGTTTTTT. Translating gives CATSTTLFPGKEKLFF.

The chain employs TRBV29-1 and TRBJ2-1; 8 positions agree with TRBD2. Trimming cost V 6 bases and J 7 bases; bases outside gene matches: 8. This CDR3 contains 13 residues. CDR1 and CDR2 from the germline V gene are SQVTM and ANQGSEA. The DNA of the CDR3 is TGCAGCGTGGCCGGGACTAGTTGGAATGAGCAGTTCTTC. It translates to CSVAGTSWNEQFF.